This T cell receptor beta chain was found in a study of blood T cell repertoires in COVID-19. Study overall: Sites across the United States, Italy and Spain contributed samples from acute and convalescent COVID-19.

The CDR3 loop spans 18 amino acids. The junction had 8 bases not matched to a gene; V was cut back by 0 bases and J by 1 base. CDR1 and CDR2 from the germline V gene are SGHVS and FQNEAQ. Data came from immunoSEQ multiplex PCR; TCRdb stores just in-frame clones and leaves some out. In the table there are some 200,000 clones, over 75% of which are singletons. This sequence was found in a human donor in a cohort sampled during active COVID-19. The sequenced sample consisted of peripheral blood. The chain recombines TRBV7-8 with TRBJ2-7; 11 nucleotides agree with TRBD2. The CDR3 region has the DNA TGTGCCAGCAGCTTAGCGTCGGTAGCGGGAGGGAGGTCCTACGAGCAGTACTTC. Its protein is CASSLASVAGGRSYEQYF. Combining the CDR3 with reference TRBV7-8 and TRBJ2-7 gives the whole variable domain GAGVSQSPRYKVAKRGQDVALRCDPISGHVSLFWYQQALGQGPEFLTYFQNEAQLDKSGLPSDRFFAERPEGSVSTLKIQRTQQEDSAVYLCASSLASVAGGRSYEQYFGPGTRLTVT.